A single sample is the source of the 4 T cell receptor beta chains below, sequenced in a study of T-cell memory formation after mild COVID-19. From the 5' RACE reads, TCRdb called clonotypes with MiXCR, one entry per CDR3 protein. The repertoire consists of about 610,000 distinct CDR3 sequences, with 17% occurring once and the leading ten covering about 8.1%. Sequencing input: PBMCs or a T cell subset sorted from them (not recorded which). All receptors come from an adult woman who had mild COVID-19 (a few samples of this study predate the infection). Cell type and time point are not known.

V gene TRBV4-1 combines with J gene TRBJ2-7, with D perhaps matching TRBD2 (6 bases). Germline loops: CDR1 MGHRA, CDR2 YSYEKL. V dropped 0 bases and J dropped 3 bases, with 9 bases sitting between them. The CDR3 is 14 amino acids. The CDR3 spells CASSQEGLNYEQYF. The CDR3 DNA sequence: TGCGCCAGCAGCCAAGAGGGACTGAACTACGAGCAGTACTTC.

Notes on this clonotype: The final CDR3 position lacks the conserved phenylalanine or tryptophan, pointing to a likely read error. No DNA is shown, since the ends of the CDR3 on it are uncertain; the CDR3 is the one TCRdb lists. The chain couples TRBV5-5 to TRBJ2-5; the listed D gene, TRBD1, was not tested against the DNA. The CDR3 has 8 residues if both end residues are counted. Looked up from germline, CDR1 is SGHKS and CDR2 is YYEKEE (reference sequence). The chain's CDR3 is CASSSQHR.

This clonotype has just a few counts. The chain joins TRBV5-1 to TRBJ2-1; 8 nucleotides line up with TRBD2. Germline trimming cut 3 bases from V and 7 bases from J; bases unmatched to any gene: 15. The CDR3 totals 17 residues. Germline-derived CDR1 and CDR2 are SGHRS and YFSETQ. The chain's CDR3 is CASSSLYRAGAGNEQFF. In nucleotides, the CDR3 is TGCGCCAGCAGCTCCCTTTATAGAGCGGGAGCGGGTAATGAGCAGTTCTTC.

This chain links TRBV19 with TRBJ1-1; D ambiguous. CDR3 length: 15 residues. Germline V CDR1 and CDR2: LNHDA, SQIVND (reference sequence). Trimming stripped 1 base from V and 2 bases from J, with 11 bases between. The CDR3 loop reads CASSIVRSFNTEAFF. The CDR3 DNA sequence: TGTGCCAGTAGTATAGTCCGCTCATTTAACACTGAAGCTTTCTTT.